Included here is one TCR beta chain sequence, with context. Germline V gene lookup returns CDR1 MNHEY and CDR2 SMNVEV (reference sequence). The CDR3 runs 15 residues. Unmatched junction bases numbered 8, after V lost 5 bases and J lost 3 bases. This specimen belongs to a study of blood T cell repertoires in COVID-19. Study background: Acute and convalescent COVID-19 samples came from the United States, Italy and Spain. T cells, B-cell-depleted T cells, or PBMCs supplied cDNA or gDNA.

As originally analysed: Reference gene primers were amplified, and this amplification served to estimate nucleated cell counts. The repertoire was sequenced with immunoSEQ multiplex PCR; TCRdb's copy has only in-frame clones and lacks some. The V and J calls and the clone size are those of that table, but D and trimming were determined from the DNA. The sample carries about 160,000 clones, about 89% recorded once. The receptor was isolated from a man in his sixties with acute or convalescent COVID-19. V gene TRBV27 combines with J gene TRBJ1-1, with 8 bases matching TRBD1. The sample comprised peripheral blood. Written as DNA, the CDR3 is TGTGCCAGCAGTCGTAACAGGGGGAAGTACACTGAAGCTTTCTTT. Protein: CASSRNRGKYTEAFF.